The 28 T cell receptor beta chains listed next were all sequenced from one sample in a study of response to subunit inactivated influenza vaccine. MiXCR, applied by TCRdb to the RT-PCR reads, yields one record per CDR3 protein. In the table there are about 300,000 distinct CDR3 sequences, approximately 20% of which are singletons. The source was PBMCs from blood, collected roughly 20 months after vaccination. These receptors were taken from a man between 50 and 70 years old who received an inactivated influenza vaccine.

Comment on this clonotype: It is unclear where the CDR3 begins or ends on the DNA, so no DNA is shown, and the CDR3 is as TCRdb lists it. This chain connects TRBV5-6 to TRBJ2-3; the table's D call TRBD1 went unverified against the DNA. Germline assignment: CDR1 SGHDT and CDR2 YYEEEE. A total of 15 residues make up the CDR3, ends included. The CDR3 sequence is CASSFGPGSTDTQYF.

This clonotype was detected only a few times. This chain uses TRBV4-2 with TRBJ1-6, with D unclear. Trimming left V 5 bases short and J 8 bases short, with 7 bases between. CDR3 length: 12 residues. Germline V gene data show CDR1 as LGHNA and CDR2 as YNFKEQ. CDR3 sequence reads: CASSFVDSPLHF. The DNA for the CDR3 is TGTGCCAGCAGCTTCGTGGATTCACCCCTCCACTTT.

This clonotype came up many times. The chain has TRBV7-2 and TRBJ1-2; a weak D match, TRBD1 (5 bases). Per germline, CDR1 SGHTA and CDR2 FQGNSA. This CDR3 has 15 residues. V lost 3 bases and J lost 0, with 11 bases in between. CDR3 nucleotide sequence: TGTGCCAGCAGCTTCAAGGGGTTATCTAACTATGGCTACACCTTC. Translation gives CASSFKGLSNYGYTF.

V is TRBV4-2 and J is TRBJ2-5; TRBD2 matches at 13 bases. This CDR3 has 15 amino acids. The V and J ends lost 8 bases and 4 bases, in that order; junction bases with no gene match: 7. CDR1 is LGHNA and CDR2 is YNFKEQ in the germline V gene. CDR3 in DNA: TGTGCCAGCGGACGGACTAGCGGGGGTGGAGAGACCCAGTACTTC. Amino acids: CASGRTSGGGETQYF.

This chain uses TRBV4-3 with TRBJ1-1; tentatively, D is TRBD1 (6 bases). Trimming removed 0 bases from V and 1 base from J, with 9 bases in between. Germline-derived CDR1 and CDR2 are LGHNA and YSLEER. The CDR3 consists of 15 residues. The CDR3 region is CASSQDPGANTEAFF. CDR3 nucleotides: TGCGCCAGCAGCCAAGACCCGGGGGCGAACACTGAAGCTTTCTTT.

The chain recombines TRBV7-9 with TRBJ2-3, with 11 bases matching TRBD2. Germline values: CDR1 SEHNR, CDR2 FQNEAQ (reference sequence). CDR3 size: 16 residues. The V segment lost 6 bases and the J segment 6 bases; nucleotides outside the gene matches: 11. The CDR3 is CASRSGLAARRDTQYF. The CDR3 DNA sequence: TGTGCCAGCAGGTCGGGACTAGCGGCCAGACGCGATACGCAGTATTTT.

J is TRBJ2-3 and V is TRBV2; D gene ambiguous. The CDR3 spans 13 residues. The germline CDR1 and CDR2 sequences are SNHLY and FYNNEI. The V end lost 6 bases, the J end lost 6 bases, and 13 bases lay between the germline ends. The CDR3 nucleotides are TGTGCCAGCAGGGTCCGTGGTAGCGATACGCAGTATTTT. Protein sequence: CASRVRGSDTQYF.

The chain combines TRBV5-4 with TRBJ1-1, with 7 bases matching TRBD1. Losses at the gene ends were 4 bases for V and 7 bases for J; bases not matched to a gene: 19. CDR3 size: 17 residues. Germline V gene sequence: CDR1 SGHNT, CDR2 YYREEE (reference sequence). The CDR3 sequence: CASSRGGDSFILGEAFF. Here the CDR3 DNA reads TGTGCCAGCAGCCGAGGCGGGGACAGTTTTATTCTTGGTGAAGCTTTCTTT.

This chain uses TRBV15 with TRBJ2-2; TRBD1 or TRBD2 may be the D gene (6 bases each). V dropped 3 bases and J dropped 0 bases, with 14 bases sitting between them. The CDR3 is 17 amino acids. Germline V gene sequence: CDR1 LNHNV, CDR2 YYDKDF (reference sequence). The CDR3 DNA reads as TGTGCCACCAGCAGTGATGGGGGGACATCGAACACCGGGGAGCTGTTTTTT. Translation: CATSSDGGTSNTGELFF.

V usage is TRBV12-3 or TRBV12-4 and J usage is TRBJ2-5, with D unresolved. The CDR3 totals 14 residues. The ends were cut back, 7 bases at V and 4 bases at J, with 16 bases in the middle. CDR3 nucleotides: TGTGCCAGCACCTTTCGGATGGGAAGAGAGACCCAGTACTTC. It encodes CASTFRMGRETQYF.

The rearrangement joins TRBV11-2 to TRBJ2-5; 13 bases align to TRBD2. CDR3 length: 15 residues. Germline V gene data show CDR1 as SGHAT and CDR2 as FQNNGV. J gave up 7 bases and V 6 bases, and 8 bases lay outside the gene matches. The CDR3 DNA follows: TGTGCCAGCAGAAAAGGGACTAGCGGGATGGGGACCCAGTACTTC. Translated: CASRKGTSGMGTQYF.

This chain joins TRBV5-1 and TRBJ2-5, with a weak D call TRBD1 (6 bases). Germline values: CDR1 SGHRS, CDR2 YFSETQ. CDR3 length: 16 amino acids. The V end lost 5 bases, the J end lost 7 bases, and 24 bases lay between the germline ends. CDR3 bases: TGCGCCAGCAGACATGTTACAGGGAAAGAAAGATGGACCCAGTACTTC. Protein: CASRHVTGKERWTQYF.

The rearrangement links TRBV28 to TRBJ1-5; D uncertain. The CDR3 runs to 13 residues. The germline V gene encodes CDR1 MDHEN and CDR2 SYDVKM. Trimming took 8 bases from V and 9 from J, leaving 17 bases between them. CDR3 DNA: TGTGCCAGCCGTAGCGGAACGATTTCGCCCCAGCATTTT. This sequence encodes CASRSGTISPQHF.

A word on this clonotype: One junction end does not reproduce the germline sequence, and a read error may be involved. CDR3 nucleotide sequence: TGCAGTGCTCCCCGACAGGCTCGGCAAGAGGCCCAGTACTTC. Protein product: CSAPRQARQEAQYF. The chain employs TRBV20-1 and TRBJ2-5, with D tentatively TRBD1 (6 bases). CDR3 length equals 14 residues. Germline-derived CDR1 and CDR2 are DFQATT and SNEGSKA (reference sequence).

The table lists this clonotype with many counts. At one of its ends the junction is not consistent with the germline gene, which may arise from a read error. The chain links TRBV15 to TRBJ1-1; TRBD1 is a possible D gene (5 bases). CDR1 and CDR2 (germline): LNHNV, YYDKDF (reference sequence). The CDR3 covers 12 residues. The CDR3 is CATSRSGPEAFF. Here the CDR3 DNA reads TGTGCCACCAGCAGATCGGGACCTGAGGCTTTCTTT.

This clonotype has more than one count but fewer than ten. The chain carries TRBV7-2 and TRBJ1-2; D not certain. The germline gives CDR1 SGHTA, CDR2 FQGNSA. The CDR3 totals 14 residues. V dropped 2 bases and J dropped 6 bases, with 13 bases sitting between them. The CDR3 loop is CASSLFQAGDGYTF. The CDR3 region has the DNA TGTGCCAGCAGCTTATTTCAGGCTGGCGATGGCTACACCTTC.

For this clonotype: The conserved phenylalanine or tryptophan normally closing the CDR3 is absent here, so this likely arose from a read error. V gene TRBV11-2 combines with J gene TRBJ1-1, with unresolved D. Trimming took 0 bases from V and 7 from J, leaving 12 bases between them. The CDR3 is 14 amino acids. The germline CDR1 and CDR2 sequences are SGHAT and FQNNGV. The CDR3 protein is CASSLDWSLNEAFS. DNA of the CDR3: TGTGCCAGCAGCTTAGATTGGAGTCTTAATGAAGCTTTCTCT.

This clonotype has a handful of counts. V usage is TRBV12-3 or TRBV12-4 and J usage is TRBJ2-2; D gene ambiguous. The V end lost 7 bases, the J end lost 5 bases, and 17 bases lay between the germline ends. This CDR3 has 15 amino acids. The CDR3 is CASTAGIVRTGELFF. The DNA of the CDR3 is TGTGCCAGCACCGCCGGAATTGTGAGGACCGGGGAGCTGTTTTTT.

The chain employs TRBV2 and TRBJ2-7, with TRBD2 matching 8 bases. CDR1 and CDR2 from the germline V gene are SNHLY and FYNNEI. This CDR3 region has 15 residues. J lost 6 bases, V lost 3 bases, and 10 bases had no gene match. The chain's CDR3 is CASSEGGTSPGEQYF. As DNA, the CDR3 is TGTGCCAGCAGTGAGGGGGGGACTAGTCCAGGCGAGCAGTACTTC.

This clonotype has only a few counts. Here the CDR3 reads CASSLADQYEQYF. The DNA for the CDR3 is TGTGCCAGCAGCTTAGCAGACCAATACGAGCAGTACTTC. This sequence joins TRBV7-9 and TRBJ2-7; no reliable D call. Germline V CDR1 and CDR2: SEHNR, FQNEAQ (reference sequence). CDR3 size: 13 residues. Between the trimmed V and J ends, which lost 0 bases and 4 bases, there was a span of 7 bases.

This clonotype was found a few times. The chain joins TRBV12-3 or TRBV12-4 to TRBJ2-1, with unresolved D. The length of the CDR3 is 14 residues. Trimming pared 6 bases from V and 0 bases from J, leaving 9 bases between. For the CDR3, the DNA is TGTGCCAGCAGCCAAATAGGCTCCTACAATGAGCAGTTCTTC. Residues: CASSQIGSYNEQFF.

The chain joins TRBV5-6 to TRBJ2-5; D not resolved. The V and J ends lost 1 base and 2 bases respectively, with 12 bases between them. The germline V gene has CDR1 SGHDT and CDR2 YYEEEE. CDR3 size: 15 residues. CDR3 coding DNA: TGTGCCAGCAGCTTGATCGGTGCGGCTCAAGAGACCCAGTACTTC. Encoded protein: CASSLIGAAQETQYF.

In this sample, this clonotype turned up a few times. This chain's CDR3 is CSVGGRATDTQYF. CDR3 sequence (DNA): TGCAGCGTTGGCGGGAGGGCCACAGATACGCAGTATTTT. This chain connects TRBV29-1 to TRBJ2-3; the match to TRBD2 covers 9 bases. The V segment lost 4 bases and the J segment 2 bases; nucleotides outside the gene matches: 1. This CDR3 contains 13 residues. Germline V gene lookup returns CDR1 SQVTM and CDR2 ANQGSEA.

This clonotype was detected a few times. The CDR3 sequence is CASTRKTLAKNIQYF. The CDR3 nucleotides are TGTGCCAGCACCCGGAAAACTCTAGCCAAAAACATTCAGTACTTC. V is TRBV21-1 and J is TRBJ2-4; TRBD1 reflects the table's D call only, with no check against the DNA. TRBV21-1 is a listed pseudogene. This CDR3 comprises 15 residues.

The chain is built from TRBV28 and TRBJ1-2; TRBD1 matches at 8 bases. The trim removed 2 bases at V and 5 bases at J, leaving 10 bases unmatched. The CDR3 runs 16 residues. Per the germline V gene, CDR1 is MDHEN and CDR2 is SYDVKM. The CDR3 protein is CASSLTQLTGAYGYTF. The CDR3 region has the DNA TGTGCCAGCAGTTTAACCCAACTGACAGGGGCGTATGGCTACACCTTC.

This clonotype has only one observation. The V and J genes are TRBV7-9 and TRBJ2-7, with 8 bases fitting TRBD2. Per the germline V gene, CDR1 is SEHNR and CDR2 is FQNEAQ (reference sequence). Losses at the gene ends were 7 bases for V and 7 bases for J; bases not matched to a gene: 12. The CDR3 covers 14 residues. Written as DNA, the CDR3 is TGTGCCAGCACTGGACTAGCCCACTCGGGGGAGCAGTACTTC. Protein product: CASTGLAHSGEQYF.

This clonotype was counted between two and nine times. V and J are TRBV7-2 and TRBJ2-3; no firm D call. The CDR3 spans 15 residues. V lost 5 bases, J lost 1 base, and 13 bases lay in between. Germline V gives CDR1 SGHTA, CDR2 FQGNSA. The CDR3 region has the DNA TGTGCCAGCAGCGAGGCCCCGCACGGCACAGATACGCAGTATTTT. This encodes CASSEAPHGTDTQYF. The full variable domain, in which reference TRBV7-2 and TRBJ2-3 provide the parts outside the CDR3, is GAGVSQSPSNKVTEKGKDVELRCDPISGHTALYWYRQSLGQGLEFLIYFQGNSAPDKSGLPSDRFSAERTGGSVSTLTIQRTQQEDSAVYLCASSEAPHGTDTQYFGPGTRLTVL.

This clonotype was seen repeatedly, ten times or more. The chain has TRBV5-1 and TRBJ1-2; no definite D call. CDR3 length: 15 amino acids. Trimming cost V 5 bases and J 3 bases, with 17 bases left between them. The germline CDR1 and CDR2 sequences are SGHRS and YFSETQ. The CDR3 loop reads CASSSGVEIHYGYTF. The CDR3 region has the DNA TGCGCCAGCAGTTCCGGGGTAGAAATTCACTATGGCTACACCTTC.